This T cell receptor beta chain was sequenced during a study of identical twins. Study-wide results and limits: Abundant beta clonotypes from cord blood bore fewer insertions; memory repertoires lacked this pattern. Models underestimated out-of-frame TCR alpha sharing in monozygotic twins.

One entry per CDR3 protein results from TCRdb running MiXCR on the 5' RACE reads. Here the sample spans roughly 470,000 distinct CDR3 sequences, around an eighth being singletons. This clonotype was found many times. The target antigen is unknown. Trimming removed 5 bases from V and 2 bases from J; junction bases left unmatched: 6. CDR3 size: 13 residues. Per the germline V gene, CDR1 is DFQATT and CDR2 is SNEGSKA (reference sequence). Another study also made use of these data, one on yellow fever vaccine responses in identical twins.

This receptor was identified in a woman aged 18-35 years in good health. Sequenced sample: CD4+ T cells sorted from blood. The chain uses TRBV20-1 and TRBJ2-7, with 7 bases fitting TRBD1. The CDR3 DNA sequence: TGCAGTGCTCCCGACAGGGCCGCCTACGAGCAGTACTTC. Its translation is CSAPDRAAYEQYF.